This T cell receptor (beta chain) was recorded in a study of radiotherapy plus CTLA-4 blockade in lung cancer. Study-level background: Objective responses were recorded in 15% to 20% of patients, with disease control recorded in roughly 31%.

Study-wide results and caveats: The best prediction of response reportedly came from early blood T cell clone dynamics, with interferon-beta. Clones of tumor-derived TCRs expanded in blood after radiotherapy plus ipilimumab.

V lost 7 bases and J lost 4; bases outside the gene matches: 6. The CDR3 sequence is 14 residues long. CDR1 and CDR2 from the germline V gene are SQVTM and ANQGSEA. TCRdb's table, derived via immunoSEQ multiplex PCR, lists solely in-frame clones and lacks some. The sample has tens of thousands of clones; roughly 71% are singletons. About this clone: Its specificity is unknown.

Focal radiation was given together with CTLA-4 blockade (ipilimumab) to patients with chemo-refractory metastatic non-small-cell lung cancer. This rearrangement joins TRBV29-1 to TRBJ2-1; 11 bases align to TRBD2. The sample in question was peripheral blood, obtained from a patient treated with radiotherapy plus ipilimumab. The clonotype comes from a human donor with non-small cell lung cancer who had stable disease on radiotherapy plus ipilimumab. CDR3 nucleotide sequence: TGCAGCGCCGGCGGGACTAGCGGATACAATGAGCAGTTCTTC. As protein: CSAGGTSGYNEQFF.